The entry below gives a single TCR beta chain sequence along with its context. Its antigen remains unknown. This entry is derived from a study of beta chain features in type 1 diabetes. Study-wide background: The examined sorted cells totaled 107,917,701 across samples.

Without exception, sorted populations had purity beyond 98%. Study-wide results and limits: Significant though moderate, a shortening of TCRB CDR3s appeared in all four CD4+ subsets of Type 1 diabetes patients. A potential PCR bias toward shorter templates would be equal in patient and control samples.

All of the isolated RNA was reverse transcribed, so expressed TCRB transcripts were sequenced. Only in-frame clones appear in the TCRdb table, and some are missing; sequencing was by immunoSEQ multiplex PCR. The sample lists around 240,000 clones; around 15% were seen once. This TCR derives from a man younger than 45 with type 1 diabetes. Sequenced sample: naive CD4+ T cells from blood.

CDR3 region: CASSLGPRTSGGLQFF. CDR3 sequence (DNA): TGTGCCAGCAGCTTAGGTCCTCGGACTAGCGGTGGACTGCAGTTCTTC. J is TRBJ2-1 and V is TRBV7-3, with 10 bases lining up with TRBD2. V dropped 2 bases and J dropped 12; count of bases not matched to a gene: 13. In germline, CDR1 is SGHTA, CDR2 FQGTGA. This CDR3 comprises 16 residues. The entire variable domain, with the rest obtained from reference TRBV7-3 and TRBJ2-1, is as follows: GAGVSQTPSNKVTEKGKYVELRCDPISGHTALYWYRQSLGQGPEFLIYFQGTGAADDSGLPNDRFFAVRPEGSVSTLKIQRTERGDSAVYLCASSLGPRTSGGLQFFGPGTRLTVL.